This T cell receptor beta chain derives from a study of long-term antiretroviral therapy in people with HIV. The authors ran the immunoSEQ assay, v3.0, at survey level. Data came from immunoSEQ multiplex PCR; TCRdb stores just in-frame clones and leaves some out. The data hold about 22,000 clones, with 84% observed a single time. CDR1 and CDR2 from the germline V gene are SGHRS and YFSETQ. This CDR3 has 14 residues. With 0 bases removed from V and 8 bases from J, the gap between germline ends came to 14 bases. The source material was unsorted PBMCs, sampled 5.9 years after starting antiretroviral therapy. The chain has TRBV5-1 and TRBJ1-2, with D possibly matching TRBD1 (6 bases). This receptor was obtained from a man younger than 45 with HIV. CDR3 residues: CASSLGSTGAGYTF. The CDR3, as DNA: TGCGCCAGCAGCTTGGGCTCGACAGGTGCAGGCTACACCTTC.